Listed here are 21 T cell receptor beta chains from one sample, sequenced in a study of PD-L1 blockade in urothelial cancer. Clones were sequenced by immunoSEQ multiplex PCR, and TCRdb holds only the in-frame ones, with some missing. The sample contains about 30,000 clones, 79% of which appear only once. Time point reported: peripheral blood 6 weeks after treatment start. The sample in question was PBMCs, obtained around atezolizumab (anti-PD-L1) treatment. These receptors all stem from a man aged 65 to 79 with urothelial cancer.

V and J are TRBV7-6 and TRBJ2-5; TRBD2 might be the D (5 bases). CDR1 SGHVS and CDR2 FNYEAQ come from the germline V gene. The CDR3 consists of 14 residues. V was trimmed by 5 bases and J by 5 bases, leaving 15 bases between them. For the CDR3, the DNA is TGTGCCAGCAGCCCCTTGGGGTCGGGGGAGACCCAGTACTTC. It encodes CASSPLGSGETQYF.

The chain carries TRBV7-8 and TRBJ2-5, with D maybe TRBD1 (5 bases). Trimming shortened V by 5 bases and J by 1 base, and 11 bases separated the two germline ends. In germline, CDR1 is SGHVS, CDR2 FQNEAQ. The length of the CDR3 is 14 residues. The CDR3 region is CASSPTEGQETQYF. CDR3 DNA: TGTGCCAGCAGCCCGACAGAAGGCCAAGAGACCCAGTACTTC.

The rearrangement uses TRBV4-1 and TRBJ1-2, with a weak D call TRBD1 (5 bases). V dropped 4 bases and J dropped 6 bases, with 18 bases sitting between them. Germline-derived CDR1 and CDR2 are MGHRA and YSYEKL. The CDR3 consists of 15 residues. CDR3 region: CASSLGAYPSNGYTF. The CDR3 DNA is TGCGCCAGCAGCCTTGGGGCATATCCCTCCAATGGCTACACCTTC.

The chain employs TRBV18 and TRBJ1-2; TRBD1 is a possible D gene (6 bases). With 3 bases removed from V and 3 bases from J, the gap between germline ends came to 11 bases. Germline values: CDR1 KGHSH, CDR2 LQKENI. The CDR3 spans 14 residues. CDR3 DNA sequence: TGTGCCAGCTCACCCAGCCGACAGGACTATGGCTACACCTTC. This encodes CASSPSRQDYGYTF.

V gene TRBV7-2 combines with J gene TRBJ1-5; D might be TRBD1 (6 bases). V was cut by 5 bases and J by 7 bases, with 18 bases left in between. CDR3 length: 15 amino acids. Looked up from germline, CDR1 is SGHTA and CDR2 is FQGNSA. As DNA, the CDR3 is TGTGCCAGCAGCCAACCATGGGAGGGGGGACAGCCCCAGCATTTT. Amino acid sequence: CASSQPWEGGQPQHF. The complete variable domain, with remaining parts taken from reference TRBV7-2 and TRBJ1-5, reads GAGVSQSPSNKVTEKGKDVELRCDPISGHTALYWYRQSLGQGLEFLIYFQGNSAPDKSGLPSDRFSAERTGGSVSTLTIQRTQQEDSAVYLCASSQPWEGGQPQHFGDGTRLSIL.

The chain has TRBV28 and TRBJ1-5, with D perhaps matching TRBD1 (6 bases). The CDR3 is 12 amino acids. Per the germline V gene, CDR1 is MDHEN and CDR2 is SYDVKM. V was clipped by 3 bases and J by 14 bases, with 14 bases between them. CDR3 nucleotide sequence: TGTGCCAGCAGTTTGGGGGCCGGGGCCGAGCATTTT. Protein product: CASSLGAGAEHF.

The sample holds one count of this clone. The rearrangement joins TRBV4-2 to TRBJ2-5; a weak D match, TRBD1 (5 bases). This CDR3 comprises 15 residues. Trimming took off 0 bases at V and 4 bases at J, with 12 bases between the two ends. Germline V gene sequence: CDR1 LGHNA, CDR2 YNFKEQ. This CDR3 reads CASSQDPTVGETQYF. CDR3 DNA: TGTGCCAGCAGCCAAGACCCGACAGTTGGAGAGACCCAGTACTTC.

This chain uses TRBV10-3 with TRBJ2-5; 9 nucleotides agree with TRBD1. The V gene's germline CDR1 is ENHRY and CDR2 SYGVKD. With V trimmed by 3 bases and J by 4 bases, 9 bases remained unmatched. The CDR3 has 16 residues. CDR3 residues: CAISDFTGGVRETQYF. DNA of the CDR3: TGTGCCATCAGTGATTTTACAGGGGGCGTCAGAGAGACCCAGTACTTC.

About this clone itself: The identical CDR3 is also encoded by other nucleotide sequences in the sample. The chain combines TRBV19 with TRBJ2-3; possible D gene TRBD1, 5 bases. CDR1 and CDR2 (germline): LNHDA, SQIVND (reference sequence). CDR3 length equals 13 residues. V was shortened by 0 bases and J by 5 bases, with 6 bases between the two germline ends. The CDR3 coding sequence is TGTGCCAGTAGTATAGATAGGGGAGATACGCAGTATTTT. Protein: CASSIDRGDTQYF.

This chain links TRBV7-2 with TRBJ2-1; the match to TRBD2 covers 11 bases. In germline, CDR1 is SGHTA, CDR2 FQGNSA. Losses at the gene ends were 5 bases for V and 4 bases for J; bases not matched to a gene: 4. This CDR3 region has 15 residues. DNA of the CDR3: TGTGCCAGCAGCGTCAGGACTAGCGGGTACAATGAGCAGTTCTTC. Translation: CASSVRTSGYNEQFF.

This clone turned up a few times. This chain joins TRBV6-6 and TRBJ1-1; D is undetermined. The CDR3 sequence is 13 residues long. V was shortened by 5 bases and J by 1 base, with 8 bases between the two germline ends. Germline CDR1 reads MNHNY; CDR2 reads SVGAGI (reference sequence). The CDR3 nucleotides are TGTGCCAGCAGTGAGACTTGGAACACTGAAGCTTTCTTT. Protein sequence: CASSETWNTEAFF.

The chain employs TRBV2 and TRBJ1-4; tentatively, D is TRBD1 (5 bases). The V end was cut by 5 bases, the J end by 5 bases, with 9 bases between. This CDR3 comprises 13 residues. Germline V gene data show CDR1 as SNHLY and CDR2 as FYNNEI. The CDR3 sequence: CASSSQGNEKLFF. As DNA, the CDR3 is TGTGCCAGCAGTAGTCAGGGAAATGAAAAACTGTTTTTT. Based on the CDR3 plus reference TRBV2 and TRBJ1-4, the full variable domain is EPEVTQTPSHQVTQMGQEVILRCVPISNHLYFYWYRQILGQKVEFLVSFYNNEISEKSEIFDDQFSVERPDGSNFTLKIRSTKLEDSAMYFCASSSQGNEKLFFGSGTQLSVL.

CDR3 region: CASTQNYEQYF. Here the CDR3 DNA reads TGTGCCAGCACCCAGAACTACGAGCAGTACTTC. V gene TRBV28 combines with J gene TRBJ2-7; D uncertain. The CDR3 runs 11 residues. In germline, CDR1 is MDHEN, CDR2 SYDVKM. V was clipped by 7 bases and J by 3 bases, with 7 bases between them.

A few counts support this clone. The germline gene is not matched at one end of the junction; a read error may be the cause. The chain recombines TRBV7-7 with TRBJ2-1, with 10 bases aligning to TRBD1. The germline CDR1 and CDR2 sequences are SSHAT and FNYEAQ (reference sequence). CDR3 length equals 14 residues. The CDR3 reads CASSAGTGAYEQFF. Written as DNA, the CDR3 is TGTGCTAGCAGCGCCGGGACAGGGGCTTATGAGCAGTTCTTC. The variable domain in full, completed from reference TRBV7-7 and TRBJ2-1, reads GAGVSQSPRYKVTKRGQDVTLRCDPISSHATLYWYQQALGQGPEFLTYFNYEAQPDKSGLPSDRFSAERPEGSISTLTIQRTEQRDSAMYRCASSAGTGAYEQFFGPGTRLTVL.

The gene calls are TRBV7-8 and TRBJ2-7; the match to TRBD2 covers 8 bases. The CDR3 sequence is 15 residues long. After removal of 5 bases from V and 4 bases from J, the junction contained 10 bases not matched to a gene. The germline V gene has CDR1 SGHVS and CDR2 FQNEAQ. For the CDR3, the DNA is TGTGCCAGCAGCCTCGGGACTAGTGGGGGGTACGAGCAGTACTTC. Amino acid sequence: CASSLGTSGGYEQYF.

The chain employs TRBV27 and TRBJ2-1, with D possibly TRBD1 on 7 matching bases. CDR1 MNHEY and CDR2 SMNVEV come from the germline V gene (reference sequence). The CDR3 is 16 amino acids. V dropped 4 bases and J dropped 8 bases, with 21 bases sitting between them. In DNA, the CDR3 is TGTGCCAGCAGTTCCGAACGACAGGGAGGTCGCGATGAGCAGTTCTTC. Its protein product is CASSSERQGGRDEQFF.

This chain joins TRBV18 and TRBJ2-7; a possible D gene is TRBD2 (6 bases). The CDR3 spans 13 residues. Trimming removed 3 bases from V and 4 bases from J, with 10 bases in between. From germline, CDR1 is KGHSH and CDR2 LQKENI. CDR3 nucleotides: TGTGCCAGCTCACCGCCGACTAGATACGAGCAGTACTTC. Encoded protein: CASSPPTRYEQYF.

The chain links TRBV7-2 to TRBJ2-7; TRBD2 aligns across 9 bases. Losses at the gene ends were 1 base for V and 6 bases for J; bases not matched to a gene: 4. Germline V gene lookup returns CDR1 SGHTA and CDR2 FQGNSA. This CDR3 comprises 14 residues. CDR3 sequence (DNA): TGTGCCAGCAGCTTAGAAGGACTAGCGTCCGAGCAGTACTTC. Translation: CASSLEGLASEQYF.

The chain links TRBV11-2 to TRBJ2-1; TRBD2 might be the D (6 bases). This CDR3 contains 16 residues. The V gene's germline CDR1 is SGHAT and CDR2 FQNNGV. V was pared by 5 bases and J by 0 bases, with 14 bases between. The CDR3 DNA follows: TGTGCCAGCAGCCATCCGGACGGGAGCTCCTACAATGAGCAGTTCTTC. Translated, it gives CASSHPDGSSYNEQFF. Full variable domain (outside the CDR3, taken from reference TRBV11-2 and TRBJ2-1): EAGVAQSPRYKIIEKRQSVAFWCNPISGHATLYWYQQILGQGPKLLIQFQNNGVVDDSQLPKDRFSAERLKGVDSTLKIQPAKLEDSAVYLCASSHPDGSSYNEQFFGPGTRLTVL.

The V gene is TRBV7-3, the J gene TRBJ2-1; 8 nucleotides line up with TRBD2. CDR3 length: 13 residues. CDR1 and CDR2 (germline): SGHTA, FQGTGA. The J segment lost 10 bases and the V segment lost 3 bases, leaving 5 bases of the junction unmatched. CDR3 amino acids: CASSFQRGREQFF. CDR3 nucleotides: TGTGCCAGCAGCTTCCAGCGGGGGAGAGAGCAGTTCTTC.

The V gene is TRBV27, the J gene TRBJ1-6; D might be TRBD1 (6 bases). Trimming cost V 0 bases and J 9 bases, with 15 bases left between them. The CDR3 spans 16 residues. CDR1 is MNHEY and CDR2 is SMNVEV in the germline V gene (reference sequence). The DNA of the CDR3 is TGTGCCAGCAGTTTATCGAAGGGGGACGGCGGTTCACCCCTCCACTTT. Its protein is CASSLSKGDGGSPLHF.